A selection of T cell receptor beta chains follows, all from one sample in a study of PD-1 blockade in classical Hodgkin lymphoma. The assay was immunoSEQ multiplex PCR, and TCRdb's table has in-frame clones only and misses some. The data contain nearly 7,000 clones, around 64% of them singletons. Here the sequenced sample was CD8+ T cells from blood, taken before the fourth cycle of nivolumab. All receptors derive from a human donor with classical Hodgkin lymphoma. CDR3s leave out the opening cysteine and the closing phenylalanine or tryptophan.

V gene: TRBV29-1; J gene: TRBJ2-7; CDR3 protein: SAQDSDSYEQY
V gene: TRBV9; J gene: TRBJ2-1; CDR3 protein: ASSVGLDGVAGGSYNEQF
V gene: TRBV6-1; J gene: TRBJ2-1; CDR3 protein: ASSLGTVKYNEQF
V gene: TRBV11-1; J gene: TRBJ2-1; CDR3 protein: ASSLKLNSYNEQF
V gene: TRBV28; J gene: TRBJ1-5; CDR3 protein: ASSEGEDNQPQH
V gene: TRBV13; J gene: TRBJ2-7; CDR3 protein: ASSFWGQSSYEQY
V gene: TRBV9; J gene: TRBJ2-1; CDR3 protein: ASSATVSYNEQF
V gene: TRBV5-1; J gene: TRBJ2-1; CDR3 protein: ASSFSGTSNEQF
V gene: TRBV6-6; J gene: TRBJ2-7; CDR3 protein: ASSLTGSQWDEQY
V gene: TRBV9; J gene: TRBJ1-1; CDR3 protein: ASRTGQRTEAF
V gene: TRBV7-6; J gene: TRBJ2-7; CDR3 protein: ASSLAPDRGPDEQY
V gene: TRBV7-4; J gene: TRBJ2-2; CDR3 protein: ASSSQGQVATGELF
V gene: TRBV28; J gene: TRBJ1-2; CDR3 protein: ASRPTGIARNGYT
V gene: TRBV11-2; J gene: TRBJ2-5; CDR3 protein: ASSLRASGVYQETQY
V gene: TRBV7-8; J gene: TRBJ2-2; CDR3 protein: ASSLPRLAPGRELF
V gene: TRBV7-6; J gene: TRBJ2-2; CDR3 protein: ASSPTLREGIGELF
V gene: TRBV27; J gene: TRBJ2-1; CDR3 protein: ASSSSTLGNEQF
V gene: TRBV9; J gene: TRBJ1-2; CDR3 protein: ASSVGGWVDLGDGYT
V gene: TRBV10-2; J gene: TRBJ2-3; CDR3 protein: ASSLTVAETDTQY
V gene: TRBV11-2; J gene: TRBJ2-7; CDR3 protein: ATSEMRRGGQY
V gene: TRBV7-9; J gene: TRBJ1-5; CDR3 protein: ASSPTVAGDQPQH
V gene: TRBV25-1; J gene: TRBJ2-3; CDR3 protein: ASSEYALAESTDTQY
V gene: TRBV10-2; J gene: TRBJ2-1; CDR3 protein: ASRAGGPTEQF
V gene: TRBV7-3; J gene: TRBJ2-3; CDR3 protein: ASSSSGTSGFTDTQY
V gene: TRBV27; J gene: TRBJ2-7; CDR3 protein: ASGTGVLEQY
V gene: TRBV28; J gene: TRBJ1-1; CDR3 protein: ASSLRTGLETEAF
V gene: TRBV28; J gene: TRBJ1-6; CDR3 protein: ASSLQSSSYNSPLH
V gene: TRBV18; J gene: TRBJ2-5; CDR3 protein: ASSTGLAGGGETQY
V gene: TRBV10-1; J gene: TRBJ2-7; CDR3 protein: ASRPGEQY
V gene: TRBV18; J gene: TRBJ2-5; CDR3 protein: ASSLRGASGIQETQY
V gene: TRBV7-9; J gene: TRBJ1-1; CDR3 protein: ASSGPSIGYTEAF
V gene: TRBV4-1; J gene: TRBJ1-3; CDR3 protein: ASRQDGTAPGNTIY